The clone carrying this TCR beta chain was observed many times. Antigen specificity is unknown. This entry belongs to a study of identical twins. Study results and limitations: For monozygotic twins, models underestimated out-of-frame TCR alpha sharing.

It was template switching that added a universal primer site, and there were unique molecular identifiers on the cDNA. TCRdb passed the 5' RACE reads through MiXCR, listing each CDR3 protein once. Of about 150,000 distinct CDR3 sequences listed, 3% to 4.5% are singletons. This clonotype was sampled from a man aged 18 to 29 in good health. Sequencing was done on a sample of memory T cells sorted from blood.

CDR3 protein: CASSEVLNGELFF. The CDR3 DNA reads as TGTGCCAGCAGTGAAGTTCTCAACGGGGAGCTGTTTTTT. The V call is TRBV6-4, the J call TRBJ2-2; D uncertain. Germline V CDR1 and CDR2: MRHNA, SNTAGT. V was clipped by 3 bases and J by 7 bases, with 9 bases between them. The CDR3 is 13 amino acids.